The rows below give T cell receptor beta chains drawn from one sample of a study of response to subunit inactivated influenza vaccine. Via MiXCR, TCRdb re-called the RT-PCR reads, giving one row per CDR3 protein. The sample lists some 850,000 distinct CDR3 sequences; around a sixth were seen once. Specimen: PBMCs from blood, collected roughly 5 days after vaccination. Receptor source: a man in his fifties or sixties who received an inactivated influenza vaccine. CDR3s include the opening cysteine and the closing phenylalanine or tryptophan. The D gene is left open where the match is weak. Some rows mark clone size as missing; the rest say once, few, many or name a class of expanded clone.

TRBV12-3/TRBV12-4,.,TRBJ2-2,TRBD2,CASSRGGGSTGELFF,TGTGCCAGCAGTCGGGGGGGCGGGAGTACCGGGGAGCTGTTTTTT
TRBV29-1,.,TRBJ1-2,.,CSVEGQNHNYGYTF,TGCAGCGTTGAAGGACAGAACCATAACTATGGCTACACCTTC
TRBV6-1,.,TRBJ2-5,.,CASSEARVVETQYF,TGTGCCAGCAGTGAAGCGCGCGTGGTAGAGACCCAGTACTTC
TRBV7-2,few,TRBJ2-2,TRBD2,CASSSSRLAGNTGELFF,TGTGCCAGCAGCTCATCTCGTTTAGCGGGAAACACCGGGGAGCTGTTTTTT
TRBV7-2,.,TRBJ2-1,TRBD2,CASSLLIRGGNNEQFF,TGTGCCAGCAGCTTATTGATCCGGGGGGGGAACAATGAGCAGTTCTTC
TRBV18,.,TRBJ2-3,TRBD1,CASSPSKAGGPDTQYF,TGTGCCAGCTCACCGTCGAAGGCAGGGGGCCCAGATACGCAGTATTTT
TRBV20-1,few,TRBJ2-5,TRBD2,CSARDSSTSQETQYF,TGCAGTGCTAGAGATAGTTCGACTAGCCAGGAGACCCAGTACTTC
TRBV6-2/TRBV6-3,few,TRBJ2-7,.,CASQRTVPSASSYEQYF,TGTGCCAGCCAGCGGACGGTGCCATCAGCTAGTTCCTACGAGCAGTACTTC
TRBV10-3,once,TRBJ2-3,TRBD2,CANSALAGGGDTQYF,TGTGCCAACAGTGCCTTAGCGGGAGGTGGAGATACGCAGTATTTT
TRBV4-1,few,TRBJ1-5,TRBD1,CASSQDDRVLQPQHF,TGCGCCAGCAGCCAAGACGACAGGGTTCTTCAGCCCCAGCATTTT
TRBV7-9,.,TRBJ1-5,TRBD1,CASSLSRQGVLNQPQHF,TGTGCCAGCAGCTTAAGTAGGCAGGGGGTTTTGAATCAGCCCCAGCATTTT
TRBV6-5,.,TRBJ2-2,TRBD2,CASSFNGGAGTGELFF,TGTGCCAGCAGTTTTAACGGGGGGGCGGGCACCGGGGAGCTGTTTTTT
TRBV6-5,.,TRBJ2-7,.,CASSYSTTRDGEQYF,TGTGCCAGCAGTTACTCGACCACAAGGGATGGGGAGCAGTACTTC
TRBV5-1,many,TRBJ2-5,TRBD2,CASTFGTSGLQETQYF,TGCGCCAGCACATTTGGAACTAGCGGGCTTCAAGAGACCCAGTACTTC
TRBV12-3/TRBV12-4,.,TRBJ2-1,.,CASSLGQFSYNEQFF,TGTGCCAGCAGTTTAGGACAGTTCTCCTACAATGAGCAGTTCTTC
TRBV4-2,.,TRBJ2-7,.,CASSQDYSRRSYEQYF,TGTGCCAGCAGCCAAGATTATTCGAGACGGAGCTACGAGCAGTACTTC
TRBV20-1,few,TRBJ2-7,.,CSALRPDRSSYEQYF,TGCAGTGCCCTCCGCCCCGACAGGAGCTCCTACGAGCAGTACTTC
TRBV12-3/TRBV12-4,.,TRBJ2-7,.,CASSLESPGLEQYF,TGTGCCAGCAGTTTAGAATCGCCGGGTCTGGAGCAGTACTTC
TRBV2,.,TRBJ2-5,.,CASMTGGETQYF,TGTGCCAGTATGACAGGTGGGGAGACCCAGTACTTC
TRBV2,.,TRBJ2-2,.,CATPVGMNTGELFF,TGTGCCACCCCGGTGGGGATGAACACCGGGGAGCTGTTTTTT
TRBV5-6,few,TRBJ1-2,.,CASSSTGSAGGYTF,TGTGCCAGCAGCTCGACCGGGTCCGCCGGGGGCTACACCTTC
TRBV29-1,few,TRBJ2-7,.,CSVQLATTYEQYF,TGCAGCGTCCAACTAGCAACTACCTACGAGCAGTACTTC
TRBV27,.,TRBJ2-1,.,CASSFEVISYNEQFF,TGTGCCAGCAGTTTTGAGGTAATCTCCTACAATGAGCAGTTCTTC
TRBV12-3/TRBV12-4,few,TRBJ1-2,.,CASLSYRSDYGYTF,TGTGCCAGCTTATCTTACAGGAGCGACTATGGCTACACCTTC
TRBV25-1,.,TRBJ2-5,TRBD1,CASSEWVQGEETQYF,TGTGCCAGCAGTGAATGGGTGCAGGGGGAAGAGACCCAGTACTTC
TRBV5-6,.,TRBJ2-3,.,CASSRTTSTDTQYF,TGTGCCAGCAGCAGGACGACTAGCACAGATACGCAGTATTTT
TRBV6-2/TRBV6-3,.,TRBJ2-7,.,CASSSRTRQGYEQYF,TGTGCCAGCAGTTCACGGACACGGCAGGGCTACGAGCAGTACTTC
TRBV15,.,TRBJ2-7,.,CATSRDRGAVTFYEQYF,TGTGCCACCAGCAGAGATCGGGGGGCAGTAACCTTCTACGAGCAGTACTTC
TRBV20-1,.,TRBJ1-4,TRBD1,CSARGGQDKLFF,TGCAGTGCTAGAGGGGGACAGGATAAACTGTTTTTT